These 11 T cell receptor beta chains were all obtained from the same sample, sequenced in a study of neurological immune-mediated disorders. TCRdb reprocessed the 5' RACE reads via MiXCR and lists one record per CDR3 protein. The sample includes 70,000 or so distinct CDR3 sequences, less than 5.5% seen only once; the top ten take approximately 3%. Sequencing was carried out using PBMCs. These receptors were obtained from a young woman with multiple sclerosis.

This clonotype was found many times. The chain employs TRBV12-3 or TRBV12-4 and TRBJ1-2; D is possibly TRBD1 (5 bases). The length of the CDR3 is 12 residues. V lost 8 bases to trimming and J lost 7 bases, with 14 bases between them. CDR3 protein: CASRGVSGGYTF. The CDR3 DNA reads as TGTGCCAGCCGGGGGGTTTCTGGTGGCTACACCTTC.

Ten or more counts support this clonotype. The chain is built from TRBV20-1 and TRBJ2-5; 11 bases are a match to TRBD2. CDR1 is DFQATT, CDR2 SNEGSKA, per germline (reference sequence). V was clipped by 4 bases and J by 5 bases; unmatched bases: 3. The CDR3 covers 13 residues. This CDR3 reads CSATIAGGETQYF. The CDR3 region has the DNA TGCAGTGCTACTATAGCGGGGGGGGAGACCCAGTACTTC.

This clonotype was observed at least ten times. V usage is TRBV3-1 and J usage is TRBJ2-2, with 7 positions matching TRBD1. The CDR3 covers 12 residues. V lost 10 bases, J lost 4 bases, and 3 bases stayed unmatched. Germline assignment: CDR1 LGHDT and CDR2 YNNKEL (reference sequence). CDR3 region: CATTGRTGELFF. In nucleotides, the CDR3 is TGTGCCACGACAGGGCGCACCGGGGAGCTGTTTTTT.

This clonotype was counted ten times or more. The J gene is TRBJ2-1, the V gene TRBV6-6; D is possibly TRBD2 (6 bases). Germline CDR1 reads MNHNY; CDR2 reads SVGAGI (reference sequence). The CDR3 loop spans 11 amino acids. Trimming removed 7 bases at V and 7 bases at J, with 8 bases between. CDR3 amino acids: CASTEGNEQFF. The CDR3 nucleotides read TGTGCCAGCACGGAGGGGAATGAGCAGTTCTTC.

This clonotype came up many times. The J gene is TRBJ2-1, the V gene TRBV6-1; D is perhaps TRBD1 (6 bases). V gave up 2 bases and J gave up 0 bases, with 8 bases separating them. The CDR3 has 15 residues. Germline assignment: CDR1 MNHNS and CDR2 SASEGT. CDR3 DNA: TGTGCCAGCAGTGAATTGACAGGCTCCTACAATGAGCAGTTCTTC. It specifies CASSELTGSYNEQFF.

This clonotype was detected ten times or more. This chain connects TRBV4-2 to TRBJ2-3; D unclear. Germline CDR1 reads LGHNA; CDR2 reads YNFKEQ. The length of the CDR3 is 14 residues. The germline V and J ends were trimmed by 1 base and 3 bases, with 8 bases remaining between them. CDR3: CASSQALGTDTQYF. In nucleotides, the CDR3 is TGTGCCAGCAGCCAAGCTCTTGGGACAGATACGCAGTATTTT.

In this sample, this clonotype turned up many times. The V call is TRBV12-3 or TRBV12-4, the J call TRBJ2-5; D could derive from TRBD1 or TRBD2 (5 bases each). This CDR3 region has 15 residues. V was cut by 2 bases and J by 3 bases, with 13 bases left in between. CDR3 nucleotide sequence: TGTGCCAGCAGTTTAAATGGGACCATCAAAGAGACCCAGTACTTC. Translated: CASSLNGTIKETQYF.

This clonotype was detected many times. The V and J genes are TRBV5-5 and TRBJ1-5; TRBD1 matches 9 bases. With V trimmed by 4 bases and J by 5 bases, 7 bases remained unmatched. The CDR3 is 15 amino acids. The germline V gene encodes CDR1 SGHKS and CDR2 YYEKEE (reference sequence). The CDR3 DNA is TGTGCCAGCAGCGTGGGACAGGGACCCTATCAGCCCCAGCATTTT. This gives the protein CASSVGQGPYQPQHF.

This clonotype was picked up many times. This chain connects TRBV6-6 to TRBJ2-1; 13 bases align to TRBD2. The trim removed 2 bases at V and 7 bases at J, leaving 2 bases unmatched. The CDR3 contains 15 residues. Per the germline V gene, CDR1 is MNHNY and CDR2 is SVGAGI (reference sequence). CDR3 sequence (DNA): TGTGCCAGCAGTTACGGACTAGCGGGGGTGAATGAGCAGTTCTTC. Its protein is CASSYGLAGVNEQFF.

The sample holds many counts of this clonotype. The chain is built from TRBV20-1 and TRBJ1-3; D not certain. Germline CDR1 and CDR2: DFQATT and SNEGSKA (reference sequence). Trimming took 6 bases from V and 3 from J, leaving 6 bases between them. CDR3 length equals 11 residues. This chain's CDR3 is CSAPLGNTIYF. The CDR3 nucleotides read TGCAGTGCCCCCCTTGGAAACACCATATATTTT.

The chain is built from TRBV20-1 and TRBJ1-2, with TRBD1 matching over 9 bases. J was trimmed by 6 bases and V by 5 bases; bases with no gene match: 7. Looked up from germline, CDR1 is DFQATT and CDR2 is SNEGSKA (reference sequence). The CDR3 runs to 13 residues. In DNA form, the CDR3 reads TGCAGTGCTCGTGACAGGGGGGTGAATGGCTACACCTTC. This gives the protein CSARDRGVNGYTF.